Detailed here is one T cell receptor (beta chain). The target antigen is unknown. The junction departs from the called germline gene at one end, perhaps through a read error. cDNA serving as the sequencing template came from extracted, reverse transcribed RNA. Clones were sequenced by immunoSEQ multiplex PCR, and TCRdb holds only the in-frame ones, with some missing. Of approximately 100,000 clones in the sample, less than 50% were seen once. The CDR3 totals 13 residues. Germline lookup yields CDR1 SQVTM and CDR2 ANQGSEA. The data were taken from a study of CD8+ T cells in alopecia areata. Study in general: Oral tofacitinib (5 to 10 mg twice daily) was administered to treated patients. Tofacitinib exposure lasted 6 to 18 months, followed by 6 months off drug. Overall study findings and caveats: Scalp specimens additionally yield sequences from normal skin's resident alphabeta T cells. Researchers reported that TCR sharing among patients proved less clear than in mice, possibly HLA-linked.

V and J are TRBV29-1 and TRBJ2-7, with D possibly matching TRBD2 (6 bases). Sequencing was performed on CD4+ T cells sorted from blood. The TCR comes from a human donor with alopecia areata. CDR3: CSVEGDGTYEQYF. The CDR3 DNA is TGCAGCGTGGAAGGGGACGGGACTTACGAGCAGTACTTC.